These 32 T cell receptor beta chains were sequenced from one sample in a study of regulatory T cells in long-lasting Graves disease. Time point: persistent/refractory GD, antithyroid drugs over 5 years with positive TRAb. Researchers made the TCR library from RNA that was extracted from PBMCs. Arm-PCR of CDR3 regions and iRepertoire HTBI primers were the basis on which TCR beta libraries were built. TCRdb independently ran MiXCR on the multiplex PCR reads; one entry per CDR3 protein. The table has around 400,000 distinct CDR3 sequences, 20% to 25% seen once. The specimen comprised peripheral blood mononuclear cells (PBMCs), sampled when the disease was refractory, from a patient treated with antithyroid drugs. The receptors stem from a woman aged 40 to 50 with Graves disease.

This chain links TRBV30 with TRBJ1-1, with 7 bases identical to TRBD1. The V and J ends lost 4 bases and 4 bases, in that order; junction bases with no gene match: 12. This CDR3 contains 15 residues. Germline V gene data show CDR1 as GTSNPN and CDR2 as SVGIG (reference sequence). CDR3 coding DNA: TGTGCCTGGAACGACCTGGCTGAGGGGGCCACTGAAGCTTTCTTT. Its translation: CAWNDLAEGATEAFF. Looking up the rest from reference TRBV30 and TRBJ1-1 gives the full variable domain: SQTIHQWPATLVQPVGSPLSLECTVEGTSNPNLYWYRQAAGRGLQLLFYSVGIGQISSEVPQNLSASRPQDRQFILSSKKLLLSDSGFYLCAWNDLAEGATEAFFGQGTRLTVV.

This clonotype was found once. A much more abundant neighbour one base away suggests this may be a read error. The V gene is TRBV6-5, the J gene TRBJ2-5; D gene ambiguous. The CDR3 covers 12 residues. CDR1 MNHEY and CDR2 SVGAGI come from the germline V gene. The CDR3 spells CASSYNREAQYF. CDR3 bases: TGTGCCAGCAGTTACAACCGAGAGGCCCAGTACTTC.

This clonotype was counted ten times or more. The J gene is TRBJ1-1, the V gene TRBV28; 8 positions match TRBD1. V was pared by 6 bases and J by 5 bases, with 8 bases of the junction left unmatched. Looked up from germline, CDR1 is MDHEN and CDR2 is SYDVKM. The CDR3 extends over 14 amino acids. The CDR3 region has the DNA TGTGCCAGCAGAATCCAGGGGGCGCGGACTGAAGCTTTCTTT. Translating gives CASRIQGARTEAFF.

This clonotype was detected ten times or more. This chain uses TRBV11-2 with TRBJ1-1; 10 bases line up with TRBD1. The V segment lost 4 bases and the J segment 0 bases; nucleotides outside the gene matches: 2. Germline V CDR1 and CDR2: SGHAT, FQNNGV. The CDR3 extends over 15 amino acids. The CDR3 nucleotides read TGTGCCAGCAGCTCGGGACAGGGGTTGAACACTGAAGCTTTCTTT. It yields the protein CASSSGQGLNTEAFF. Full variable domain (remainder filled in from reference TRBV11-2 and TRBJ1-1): EAGVAQSPRYKIIEKRQSVAFWCNPISGHATLYWYQQILGQGPKLLIQFQNNGVVDDSQLPKDRFSAERLKGVDSTLKIQPAKLEDSAVYLCASSSGQGLNTEAFFGQGTRLTVV.

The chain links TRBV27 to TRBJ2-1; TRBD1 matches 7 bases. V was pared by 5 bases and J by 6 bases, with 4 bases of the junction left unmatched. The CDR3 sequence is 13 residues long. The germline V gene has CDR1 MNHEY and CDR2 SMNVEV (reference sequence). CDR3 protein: CASSPTGANEQFF. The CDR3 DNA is TGTGCCAGCAGTCCCACAGGGGCCAATGAGCAGTTCTTC.

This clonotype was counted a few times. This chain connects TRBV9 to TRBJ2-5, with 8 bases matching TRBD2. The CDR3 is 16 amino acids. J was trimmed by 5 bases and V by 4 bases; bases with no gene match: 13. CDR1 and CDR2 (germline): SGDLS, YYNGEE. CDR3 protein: CASSPLPGSGKETQYF. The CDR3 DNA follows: TGTGCCAGCAGCCCCCTCCCAGGTAGCGGGAAGGAGACCCAGTACTTC.

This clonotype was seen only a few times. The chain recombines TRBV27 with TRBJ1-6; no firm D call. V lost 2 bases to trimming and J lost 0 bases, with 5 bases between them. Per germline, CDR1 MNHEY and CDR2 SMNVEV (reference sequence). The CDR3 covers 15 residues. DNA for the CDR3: TGTGCCAGCAGTTTAAGGAGCTCCTATAATTCACCCCTCCACTTT. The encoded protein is CASSLRSSYNSPLHF.

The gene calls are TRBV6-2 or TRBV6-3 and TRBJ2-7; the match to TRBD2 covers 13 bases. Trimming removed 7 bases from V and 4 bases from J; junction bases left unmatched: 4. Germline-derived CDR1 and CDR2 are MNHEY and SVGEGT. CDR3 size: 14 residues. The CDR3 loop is CASIGTSGIYEQYF. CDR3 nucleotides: TGTGCCAGCATCGGGACTAGCGGGATTTACGAGCAGTACTTC.

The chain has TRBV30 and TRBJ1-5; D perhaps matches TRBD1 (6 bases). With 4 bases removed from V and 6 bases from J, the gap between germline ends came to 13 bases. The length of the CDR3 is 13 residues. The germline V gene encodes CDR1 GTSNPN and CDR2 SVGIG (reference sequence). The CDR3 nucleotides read TGTGCCTGGACACAGGGAGGTGGTCAGCCCCAGCATTTT. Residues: CAWTQGGGQPQHF.

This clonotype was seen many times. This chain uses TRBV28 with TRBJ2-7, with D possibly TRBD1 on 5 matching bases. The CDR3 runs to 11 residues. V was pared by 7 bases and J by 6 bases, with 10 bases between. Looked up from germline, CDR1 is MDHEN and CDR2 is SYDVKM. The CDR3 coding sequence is TGTGCCAGCACGCAGGGTGCCGAGCAGTACTTC. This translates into CASTQGAEQYF. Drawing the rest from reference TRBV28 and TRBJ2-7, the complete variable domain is DVKVTQSSRYLVKRTGEKVFLECVQDMDHENMFWYRQDPGLGLRLIYFSYDVKMKEKGDIPEGYSVSREKKERFSLILESASTNQTSMYLCASTQGAEQYFGPGTRLTVT.

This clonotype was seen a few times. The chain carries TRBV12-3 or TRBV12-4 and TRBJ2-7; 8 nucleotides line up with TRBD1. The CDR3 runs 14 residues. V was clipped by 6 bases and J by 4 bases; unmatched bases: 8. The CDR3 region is CASRMTGVGYEQYF. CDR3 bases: TGTGCCAGCAGGATGACAGGGGTGGGTTACGAGCAGTACTTC.

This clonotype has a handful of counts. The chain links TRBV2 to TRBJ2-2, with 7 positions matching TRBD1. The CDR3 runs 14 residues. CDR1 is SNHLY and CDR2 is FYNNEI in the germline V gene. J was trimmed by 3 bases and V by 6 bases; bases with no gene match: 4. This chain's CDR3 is CASRPGTDTGELFF. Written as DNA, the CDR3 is TGTGCCAGCAGGCCCGGGACAGACACCGGGGAGCTGTTTTTT.

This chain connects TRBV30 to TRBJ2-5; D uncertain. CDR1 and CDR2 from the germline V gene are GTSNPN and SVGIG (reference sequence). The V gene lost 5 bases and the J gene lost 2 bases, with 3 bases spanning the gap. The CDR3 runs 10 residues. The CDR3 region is CAWGQETQYF. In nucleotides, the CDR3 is TGTGCCTGGGGACAAGAGACCCAGTACTTC. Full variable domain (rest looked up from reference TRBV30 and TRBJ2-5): SQTIHQWPATLVQPVGSPLSLECTVEGTSNPNLYWYRQAAGRGLQLLFYSVGIGQISSEVPQNLSASRPQDRQFILSSKKLLLSDSGFYLCAWGQETQYFGPGTRLLVL.

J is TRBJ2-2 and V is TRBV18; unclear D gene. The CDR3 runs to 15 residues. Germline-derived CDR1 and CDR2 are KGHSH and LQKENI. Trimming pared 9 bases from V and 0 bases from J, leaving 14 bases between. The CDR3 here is CASRPQVSNTGELFF. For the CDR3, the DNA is TGTGCCAGTCGCCCCCAAGTTTCGAACACCGGGGAGCTGTTTTTT.

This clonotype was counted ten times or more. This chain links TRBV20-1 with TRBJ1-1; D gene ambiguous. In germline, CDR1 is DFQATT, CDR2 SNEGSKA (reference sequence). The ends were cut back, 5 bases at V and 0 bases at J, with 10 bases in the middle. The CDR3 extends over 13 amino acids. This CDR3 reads CSAGRVMNTEAFF. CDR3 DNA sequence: TGCAGTGCTGGGAGGGTTATGAACACTGAAGCTTTCTTT.

Here the CDR3 DNA reads TGTGCCAGCAGCCAAGACAGCGGCTCTGGAAACACCATATATTTT. It specifies CASSQDSGSGNTIYF. J is TRBJ1-3 and V is TRBV7-2, with a weak D call TRBD1 (5 bases). Germline CDR1 is SGHTA and CDR2 is FQGNSA. V lost 5 bases to trimming and J lost 0 bases, with 11 bases between them. The CDR3 extends over 15 amino acids.

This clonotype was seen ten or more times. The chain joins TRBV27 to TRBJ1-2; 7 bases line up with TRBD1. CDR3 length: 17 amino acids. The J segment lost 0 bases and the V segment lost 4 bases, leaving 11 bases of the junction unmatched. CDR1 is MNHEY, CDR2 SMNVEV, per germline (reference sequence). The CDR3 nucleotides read TGTGCCAGCAGTTCCGTGGGGACAGCCCAAGCTAACTATGGCTACACCTTC. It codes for CASSSVGTAQANYGYTF.

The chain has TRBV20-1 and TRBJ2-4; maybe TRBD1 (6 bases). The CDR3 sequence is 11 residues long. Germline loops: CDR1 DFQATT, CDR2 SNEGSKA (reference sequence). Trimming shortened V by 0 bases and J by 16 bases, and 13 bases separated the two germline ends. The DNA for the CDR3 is TGCAGTGCTAGAGAAAGGACAGCGACCTACTTC. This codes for CSARERTATYF.

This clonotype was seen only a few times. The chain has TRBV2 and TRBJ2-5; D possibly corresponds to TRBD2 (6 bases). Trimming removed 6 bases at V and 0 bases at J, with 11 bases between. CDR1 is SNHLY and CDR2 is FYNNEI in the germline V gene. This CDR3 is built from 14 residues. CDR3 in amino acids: CASSGTSHQETQYF. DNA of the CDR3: TGTGCCAGCAGCGGGACTTCCCACCAAGAGACCCAGTACTTC.

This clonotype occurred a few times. CDR3 nucleotides: TGTGCCAGCAGCGCTAGGGGGGGTATAAGCTATGGCTACACCTTC. Translated, it gives CASSARGGISYGYTF. The chain links TRBV11-2 to TRBJ1-2; TRBD1 might be the D (6 bases). The germline V gene encodes CDR1 SGHAT and CDR2 FQNNGV. This CDR3 has 15 amino acids. Trimming cost V 5 bases and J 4 bases, with 17 bases left between them.

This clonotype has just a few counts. CDR3 bases: TGCAGTGCTACACAGGGAAATCAGCCCCAGCATTTT. Its translation: CSATQGNQPQHF. This chain joins TRBV20-1 and TRBJ1-5; D is possibly TRBD1 (6 bases). Germline V lookup: CDR1 DFQATT, CDR2 SNEGSKA (reference sequence). V gave up 4 bases and J gave up 4 bases, with 8 bases separating them. The CDR3 totals 12 residues.

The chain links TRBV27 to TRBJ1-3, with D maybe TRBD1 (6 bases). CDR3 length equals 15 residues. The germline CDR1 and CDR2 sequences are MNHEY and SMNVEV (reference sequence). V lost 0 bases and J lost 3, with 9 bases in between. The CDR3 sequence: CASSLSGGGGNTIYF. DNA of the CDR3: TGTGCCAGCAGTTTATCTGGGGGCGGTGGAAACACCATATATTTT.

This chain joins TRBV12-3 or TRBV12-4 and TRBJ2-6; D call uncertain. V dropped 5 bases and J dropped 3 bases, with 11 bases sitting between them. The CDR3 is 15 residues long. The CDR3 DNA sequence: TGTGCCAGCAGTCCGTGGGGTTTTGGGGCCAACGTCCTGACTTTC. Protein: CASSPWGFGANVLTF.

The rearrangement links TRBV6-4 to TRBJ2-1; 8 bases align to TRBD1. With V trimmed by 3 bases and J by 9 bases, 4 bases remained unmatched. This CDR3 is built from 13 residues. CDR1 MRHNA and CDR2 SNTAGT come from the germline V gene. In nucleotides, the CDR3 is TGTGCCAGCAGTGAGCAGGACAGGGTTGAGCAGTTCTTC. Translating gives CASSEQDRVEQFF.

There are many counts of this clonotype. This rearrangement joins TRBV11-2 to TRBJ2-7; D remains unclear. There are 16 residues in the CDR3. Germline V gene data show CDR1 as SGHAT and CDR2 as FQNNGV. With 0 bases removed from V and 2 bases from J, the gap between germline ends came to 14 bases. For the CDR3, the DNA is TGTGCCAGCAGCTTAGATCGGCTCTTACCCACCTACGAGCAGTACTTC. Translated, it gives CASSLDRLLPTYEQYF.

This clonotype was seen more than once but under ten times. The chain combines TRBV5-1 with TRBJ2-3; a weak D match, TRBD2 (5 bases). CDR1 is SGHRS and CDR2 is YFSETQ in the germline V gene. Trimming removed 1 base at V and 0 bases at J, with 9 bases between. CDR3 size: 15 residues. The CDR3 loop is CASSLTRASTDTQYF. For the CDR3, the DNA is TGCGCCAGCAGCTTGACTAGAGCTAGCACAGATACGCAGTATTTT.

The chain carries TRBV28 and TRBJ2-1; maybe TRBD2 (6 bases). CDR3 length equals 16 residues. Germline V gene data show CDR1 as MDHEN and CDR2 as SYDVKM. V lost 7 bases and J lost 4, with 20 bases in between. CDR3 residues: CASNYPDRGGYNEQFF. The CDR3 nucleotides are TGTGCCAGCAATTATCCAGACCGCGGAGGGTACAATGAGCAGTTCTTC.

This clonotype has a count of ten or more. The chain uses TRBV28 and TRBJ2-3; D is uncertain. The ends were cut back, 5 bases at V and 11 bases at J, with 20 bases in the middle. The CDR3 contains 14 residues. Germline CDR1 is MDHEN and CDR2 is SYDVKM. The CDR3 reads CASSLTSPPARQYF. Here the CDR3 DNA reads TGTGCCAGCAGTCTCACCTCCCCCCCCGCGAGGCAGTATTTT.

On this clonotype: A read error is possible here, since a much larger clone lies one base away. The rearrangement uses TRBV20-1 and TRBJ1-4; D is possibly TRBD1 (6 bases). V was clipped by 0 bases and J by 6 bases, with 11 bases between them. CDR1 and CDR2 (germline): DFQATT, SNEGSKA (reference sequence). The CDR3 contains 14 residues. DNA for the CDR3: TGCAGTGCTAGAGAGGGGGCGGCTGATGAAAAACTGTTTTTT. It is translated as CSAREGAADEKLFF.

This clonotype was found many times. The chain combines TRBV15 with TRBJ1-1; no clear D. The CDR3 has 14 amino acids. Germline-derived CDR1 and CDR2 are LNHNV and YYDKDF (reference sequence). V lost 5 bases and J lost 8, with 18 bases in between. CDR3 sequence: CATSDSLSGGEAFF. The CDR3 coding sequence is TGTGCCACCAGCGATTCGCTCTCCGGTGGGGAAGCTTTCTTT.

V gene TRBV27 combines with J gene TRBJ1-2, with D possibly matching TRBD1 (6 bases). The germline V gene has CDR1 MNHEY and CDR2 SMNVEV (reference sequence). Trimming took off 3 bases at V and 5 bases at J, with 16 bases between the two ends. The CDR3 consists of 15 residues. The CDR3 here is CASSFVGTPTYGYTF. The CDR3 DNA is TGTGCCAGCAGTTTTGTGGGGACACCAACATATGGCTACACCTTC.

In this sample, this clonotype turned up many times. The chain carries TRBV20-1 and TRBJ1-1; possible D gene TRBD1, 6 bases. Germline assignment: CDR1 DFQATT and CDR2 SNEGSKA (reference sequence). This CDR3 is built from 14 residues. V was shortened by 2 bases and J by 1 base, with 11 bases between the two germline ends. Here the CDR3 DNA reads TGCAGTGCTAGACAGGGGAGAGCGAACACTGAAGCTTTCTTT. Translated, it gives CSARQGRANTEAFF.